This TCR beta chain was recovered during a study of shared clonotypes between healthy human individuals. The CDR3 contains 13 residues. CDR1 is SGHRS, CDR2 YFSETQ, per germline. The V end lost 4 bases, the J end lost 6 bases, and 10 bases lay between the germline ends. The table lists this clone with a few counts. Its antigen is not identified. General observations from the study: A generally larger estimated richness was seen in naive subsets than in memory subsets.

Sorted-subset replicate PCR reactions were performed with 150 to 200 ng DNA, corresponding to 30,000 or so T cell genomes. Measured with immunoSEQ multiplex PCR; TCRdb has only the in-frame clones, and not every one. The sample includes 2 million to 3 million clones, roughly 93% of them seen just once. Sequenced: naive CD4+ T cells from PBMCs. Documented subset: CD45RA+ positively selected. The clonotype comes from a young man in good health. Some clones in this sample may be carry-over from other donors' samples. The chain uses TRBV5-1 and TRBJ2-2; the D gene is possibly TRBD2 (6 bases). Written as DNA, the CDR3 is TGCGCCAGCAGCGAGAGGGACTCCGGGGAGCTGTTTTTT. Amino acids: CASSERDSGELFF.